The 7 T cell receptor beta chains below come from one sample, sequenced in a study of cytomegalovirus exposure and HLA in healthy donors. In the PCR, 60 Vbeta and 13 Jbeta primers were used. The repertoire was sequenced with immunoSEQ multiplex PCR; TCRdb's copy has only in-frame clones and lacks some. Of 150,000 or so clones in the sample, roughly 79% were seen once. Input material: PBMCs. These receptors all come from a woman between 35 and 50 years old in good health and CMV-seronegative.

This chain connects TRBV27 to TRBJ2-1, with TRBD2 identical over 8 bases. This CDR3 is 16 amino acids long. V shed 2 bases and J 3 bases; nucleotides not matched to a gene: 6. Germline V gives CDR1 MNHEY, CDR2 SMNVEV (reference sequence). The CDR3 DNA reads TGTGCCAGCAGTTTAGAGAGCGGGGGTAACTACAATGAGCAGTTCTTC. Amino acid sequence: CASSLESGGNYNEQFF.

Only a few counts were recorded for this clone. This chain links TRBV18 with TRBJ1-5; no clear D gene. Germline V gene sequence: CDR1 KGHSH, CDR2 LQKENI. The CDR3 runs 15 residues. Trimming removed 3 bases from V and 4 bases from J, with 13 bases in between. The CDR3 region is CASSPTRGQNQPQHF. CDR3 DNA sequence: TGTGCCAGCTCACCGACCAGAGGCCAAAATCAGCCCCAGCATTTT.

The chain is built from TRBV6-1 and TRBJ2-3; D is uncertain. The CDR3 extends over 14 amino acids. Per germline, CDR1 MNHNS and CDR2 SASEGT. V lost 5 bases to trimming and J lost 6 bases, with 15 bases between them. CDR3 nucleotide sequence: TGTGCCAGCAGTCGCGATCTTACCACGGATACGCAGTATTTT. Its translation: CASSRDLTTDTQYF.

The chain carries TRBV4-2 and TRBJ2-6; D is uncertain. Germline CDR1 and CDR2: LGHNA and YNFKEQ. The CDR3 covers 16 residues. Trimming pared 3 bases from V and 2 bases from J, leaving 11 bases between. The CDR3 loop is CASSQIPTTGANVLTF. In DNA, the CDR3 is TGTGCCAGCAGCCAGATCCCCACTACTGGGGCCAACGTCCTGACTTTC.

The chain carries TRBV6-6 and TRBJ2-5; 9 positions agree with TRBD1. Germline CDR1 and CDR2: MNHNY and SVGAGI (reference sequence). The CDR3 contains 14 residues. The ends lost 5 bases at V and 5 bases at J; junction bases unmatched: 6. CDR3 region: CASSAQGARETQYF. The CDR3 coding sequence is TGTGCCAGCAGTGCACAGGGGGCGCGGGAGACCCAGTACTTC.

CDR3 in amino acids: CASSPGQGNYEQYF. CDR3 coding DNA: TGTGCCAGCAGCCCGGGACAGGGCAACTACGAGCAGTACTTC. The V gene is TRBV6-4, the J gene TRBJ2-7; 9 positions match TRBD1. The CDR3 sequence is 14 residues long. The ends lost 6 bases at V and 3 bases at J; junction bases unmatched: 6. Germline assignment: CDR1 MRHNA and CDR2 SNTAGT.

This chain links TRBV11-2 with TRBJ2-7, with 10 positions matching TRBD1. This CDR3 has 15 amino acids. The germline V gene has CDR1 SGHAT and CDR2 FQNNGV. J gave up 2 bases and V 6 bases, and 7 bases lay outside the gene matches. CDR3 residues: CASRQKGQGTYEQYF. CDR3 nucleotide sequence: TGTGCCAGCAGACAAAAGGGACAGGGGACCTACGAGCAGTACTTC. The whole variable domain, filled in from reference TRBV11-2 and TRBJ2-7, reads EAGVAQSPRYKIIEKRQSVAFWCNPISGHATLYWYQQILGQGPKLLIQFQNNGVVDDSQLPKDRFSAERLKGVDSTLKIQPAKLEDSAVYLCASRQKGQGTYEQYFGPGTRLTVT.